This TCR beta chain originates from a study of cytomegalovirus exposure and HLA in healthy donors (dated by TCRdb to the late 2010s). Regarding the research as a whole: In an earlier analysis of roughly 500 of the donors, 276 Gb of sequence data and 117 million unique TCR beta sequences from 150 million to 200 million T cells were reported. An early release that covered around 590 HLA-typed donors contained approximately 320 gigabases of sequencing data and approximately 85 million unique TCR sequences. Among the roughly 400 genotyped donors, about 85% belonged to the genetic ancestry cluster associated with self-reported Caucasian donors. The aim of the study was to test whether cataloging public T cell receptors could identify signatures of past pathogen exposure. The T cell repertoires of several hundred subjects were profiled by immunosequencing and related to cytomegalovirus serostatus. In addition to the first cohort of 666 subjects, a separate validation cohort of 130 or so different subjects was used. The study combined high-throughput TCR immunosequencing, statistical association of individual TCRs with disease status, and machine learning to predict cytomegalovirus infection status. In a later analysis, previously published TCR beta repertoires from 500 to 750 donors were re-analyzed and high-resolution HLA genotyping was added so that TCR occurrence patterns could be studied. In the later analysis, no new phenotypic data were used to find candidate immune exposures; instead, reliance was placed on TCR beta sequences and their occurrence across donors. An earlier analysis of 587 of the donors used high-throughput TCR beta sequencing to judge whether each TCR beta V gene segment behaved as functional or pseudogenic. Alongside the repertoire data, information on donor age, sex, ethnicity and CMV serostatus was compiled. In a later genetic analysis, genome-wide SNP genotypes for about three fifths of the 666 donors were used, and that subset was treated as a discovery cohort. All discovery cohort repertoires had been generated on a single sequencing platform. Both class I and class II loci were covered by HLA typing, at four-digit resolution. Typing coverage varied by locus: about 629-630 donors for A, B, C, DRB1 and DQB1; some 520 for DQA1; 606 for DPA1; approximately 470 for DPB1. Roughly five DR-DQ haplotypes were treated as single units for association and clustering because of strong linkage in the cohort. Across 300 to 500 genotyped donors of the cohort, an average of approximately 240,000 unique TCR beta nucleotide sequences per donor were sequenced, and around 19% of those sequences were non-productive. Overall results and qualifications from the work: The cohort was sequenced for TCR beta chains only, and without alpha or paired-chain data the features that could be detected were limited. In a later analysis, HLA-associated TCR beta chains showed more clonal expansion and lower generation probabilities than non-associated chains that were equally common. According to a later analysis, most CMV-associated TCR beta chains appeared to be HLA-restricted, and the HLA associations seemed to be driven largely by CMV exposure. Because the 87-base-pair reads could not distinguish some IMGT-functional V segments, including TRBV6-2 and TRBV6-3, those segments were excluded. The authors suggested that the approach could potentially be extended to other disease states and immunological phenotypes. Several of the top co-occurrence clusters appeared to be linked to parvovirus B19, influenza, CMV and Epstein-Barr virus, according to a later analysis. In vitro tests confirmed that a few of the cytomegalovirus-associated TCR beta chains recognize cytomegalovirus antigens. The classifier was reported to diagnose cytomegalovirus status with high specificity and sensitivity in both the original cohort and the validation cohort. Because some donors lacked HLA typing at each locus, the association tests relied only on the typed subset. The study listed approximately 150 TCR beta chains as associated with cytomegalovirus. Sequencing depth was assumed to be roughly uniform across donors in the presence/absence analyses, though that assumption may not hold. An association between a missense DCLRE1C variant and V-gene and J-gene trimming of TCR beta chains was found in a later genetic analysis and replicated in an independent cohort. Because counts were too low, seventeen rarely observed V segments, including chromosome 9 orphons, were excluded from the earlier analysis of 587 of the donors. CMV serostatus was the only immune exposure information available for the cohort. In an earlier analysis of 500 to 650 of the donors, most TCR beta V segments appeared in productive rearrangements about 87% or about 30% of the time, broadly matching IMGT annotations. A further reported finding was that TCR beta sequences accurately predicted the HLA-A and HLA-B alleles for most subjects in the first cohort. Correlated functional status among segregating V segments might reflect linkage disequilibrium, but an unknown experimental factor could not be ruled out. Compared with the approximately 670-donor mean, donors in an Asian-associated ancestry cluster had fewer N-insertions in productive TCRs, according to a later genetic analysis. Across donors, most TCR sequences were observed very rarely, whereas some public TCRs were present in many individuals. When HLA alleles, especially DR and DQ, strongly co-occurred, TCR associations were difficult to assign to individual alleles. The sequencing pipeline was judged likely to have produced a cluster of highly shared sequence variants as a technical artifact. Specific HLA alleles were associated with more than 15,000 TCR beta sequences at a false discovery rate of 0.05 in a later analysis. In a later analysis, the rate of TCR association differed among HLA loci, with DRB1 alleles having the most associated TCRs and HLA-C alleles having the fewest.

As encoded in the germline V gene, CDR1 is SGHDT while CDR2 is YYEEEE. From the cysteine through the phenylalanine, the CDR3 covers 15 amino acids. This entry keeps only the CDR3 DNA: 45 bases, framed from base 1. V is reduced by 0 bases and J by 9 bases, leaving a spacing of 16 bases between them. The cohort was made up of approximately 700 healthy bone marrow donors. At the time of sampling, all cohort members were nominally healthy, though unrecorded immune exposures were likely present. The donor tested CMV seronegative and was one of the 352 seronegative cohort members. A peripheral blood sample was provided by each donor, and peripheral blood mononuclear cells were used for TCR beta sequencing. The Qiagen DNeasy Blood Extraction Kit was used to extract genomic DNA from the blood cell samples. The library was obtained by the immunoSEQ multiplex PCR assay. The multiplex PCR relied on a mix of 60 forward primers for TCR Vbeta segments and 13 reverse primers for TCR Jbeta segments. The CDR3 region of rearranged TCR beta genes was amplified from genomic DNA with a multiplex PCR assay. On the Illumina HiSeq System, the amplified TCR beta libraries were sequenced as 87-base-pair reads. The study's processing was this. Across the 700 or so repertoires, a later analysis counted approximately 83 million unique TCR beta chains, around 11 million of which were shared by at least two donors. Raw reads were error-corrected and collapsed into unique sequences by a nearest-neighbor algorithm in which closely related sequences were merged to remove PCR and sequencing errors. V, D and J gene segments were assigned by aligning CDR3 sequences to IMGT reference sequences. For a sequence to be retained, a match of at least six nucleotides was required to both a V gene segment and a J gene segment. Rearrangements were called productive when the CDR3 lacked stop codons and stayed in frame with V and J; all others were non-productive. CDR3 was defined according to IMGT convention as the region running from the second conserved V-encoded cysteine to the conserved J-encoded phenylalanine. In an earlier analysis of around 640 of the donors, sequences lacking an unambiguous match to a single V gene segment were excluded. In an earlier analysis of 500 to 750 of the donors, V segments were called functional above 56.7% productive rearrangements and were called segregating when the between-donor standard deviation exceeded 5%. To diagnose cytomegalovirus status from the catalog of TCR beta chain sequences, a statistical classification framework was built. A later analysis assigned V and J genes by comparing TCR nucleotide sequences with IMGT/GENE-DB human TR gene sequences. A later analysis assigned CDR3 sequences and most-parsimonious VDJ recombination scenarios with the TCRdist pipeline. In a later analysis, every TCR beta chain was defined by the combination of its CDR3 amino acid sequence and its V-gene family, and reads without a unique V-gene family were dropped. A later analysis removed roughly 590 highly shared, low-generation-probability nucleotide sequences to deal with suspected cross-contamination and a sequencing artifact. In a later analysis, a clonal expansion index for each public chain was calculated from normalized within-repertoire ranks of inferred template counts. In a later analysis, generation probabilities were computed with a VDJ recombination model fitted to out-of-frame rearrangements, and the resulting probabilities were checked against IGoR. In a later analysis, TCR-TCR, TCR-HLA and TCR-CMV co-occurrence was scored with hypergeometric tests, and a repertoire-size bias correction was applied to TCR pairs. False discovery rates were estimated in a later analysis by permuting HLA or CMV assignments 20 times. A later analysis grouped co-occurring TCRs with DBSCAN, adding TCRdist sequence similarity when clustering within HLA-allele-positive subsets. Co-occurrence clustering excluded repertoires with fewer than 30,000 or more than 120,000 public chains, plus five with anomalous nucleotide sharing. The table comes from immuneACCESS by way of TCRdb, which keeps in-frame sequences with V and J called. Part of the clones is missing from these tables; in studies checked, under half for an unresolved V gene and the rest for unknown reasons. The V and J calls and the clone size are those of that table, but D and trimming were determined from the DNA. The sample contains under 110,000 clones, about 71% of them found a single time. Roughly 0.79% of the sample is held by the ten biggest clonotypes.

This clone was detected only a few times. Its antigen remains undetermined. No base quality information exists; no much larger clone differs at one position. The sequencing input was PBMCs. This TCR came from a boy younger than 18 in good health and CMV-seronegative. The rearranged segments are TRBV5-6 and TRBJ2-1; TRBD1 might be the D gene, on 6 matching bases. The CDR3 region reads CASSLGDIITGEQFF. The DNA reads as follows: TGTGCCAGCAGCTTGGGGGACATAATTACGGGTGAGCAGTTCTTC. Here the CDR3 is joined to the reference TRBV5-6 and TRBJ2-1 genes, and the full variable domain is: DAGVTQSPTHLIKTRGQQVTLRCSPKSGHDTVSWYQQALGQGPQFIFQYYEEEERQRGNFPDRFSGHQFPNYSSELNVNALLLGDSALYLCASSLGDIITGEQFFGPGTRLTVL.